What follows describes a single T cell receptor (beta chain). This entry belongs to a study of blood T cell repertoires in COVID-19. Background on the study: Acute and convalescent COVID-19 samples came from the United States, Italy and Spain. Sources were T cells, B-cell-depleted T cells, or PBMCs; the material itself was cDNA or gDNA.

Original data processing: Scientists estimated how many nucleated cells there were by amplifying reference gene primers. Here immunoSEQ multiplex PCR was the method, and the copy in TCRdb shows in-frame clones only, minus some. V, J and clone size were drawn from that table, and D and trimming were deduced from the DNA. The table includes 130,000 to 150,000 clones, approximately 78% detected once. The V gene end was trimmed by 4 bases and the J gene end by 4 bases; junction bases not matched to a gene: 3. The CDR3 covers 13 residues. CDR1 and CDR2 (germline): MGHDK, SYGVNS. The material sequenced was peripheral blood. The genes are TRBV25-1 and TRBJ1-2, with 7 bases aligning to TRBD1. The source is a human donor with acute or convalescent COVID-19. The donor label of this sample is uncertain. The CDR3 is CASSGGTAYGYTF. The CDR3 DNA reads TGTGCCAGCAGTGGAGGGACAGCCTATGGCTACACCTTC.